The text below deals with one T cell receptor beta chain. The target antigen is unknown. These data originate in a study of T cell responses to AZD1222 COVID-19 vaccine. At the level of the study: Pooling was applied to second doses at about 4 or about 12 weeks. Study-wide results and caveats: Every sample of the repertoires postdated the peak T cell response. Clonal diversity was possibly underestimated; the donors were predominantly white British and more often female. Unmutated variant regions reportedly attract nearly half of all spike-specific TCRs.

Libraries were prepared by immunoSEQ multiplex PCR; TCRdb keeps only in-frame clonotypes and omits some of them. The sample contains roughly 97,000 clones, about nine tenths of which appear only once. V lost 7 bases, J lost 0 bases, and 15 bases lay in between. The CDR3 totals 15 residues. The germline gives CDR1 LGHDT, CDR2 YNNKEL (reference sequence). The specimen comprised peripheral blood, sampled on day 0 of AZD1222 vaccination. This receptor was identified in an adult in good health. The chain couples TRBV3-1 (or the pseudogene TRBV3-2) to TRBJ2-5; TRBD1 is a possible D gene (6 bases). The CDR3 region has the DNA TGTGCCAGCACACAGACAGGTTCGTACCAAGAGACCCAGTACTTC. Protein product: CASTQTGSYQETQYF.